Below, 7 T cell receptor beta chains from the same sample are listed, as sequenced in a study of CD8 T cells in ankylosing spondylitis. MiXCR, run by TCRdb on the 5' RACE reads, gives a single entry per CDR3 protein. The data hold just under 550,000 distinct CDR3 sequences, with approximately 12% observed a single time. Broader study findings: Several highly homologous variants formed a TCR beta motif that appeared characteristic of ankylosing spondylitis blood.

The antigens of these receptors remain unknown. The sequenced material came from blood, either unsorted or a sorted T cell fraction (not recorded which). The origin of the receptors is a male donor with ankylosing spondylitis.

The V and J genes are TRBV7-9 and TRBJ2-7, with D maybe TRBD2 (5 bases). The V end was cut by 2 bases, the J end by 5 bases, with 13 bases between. CDR1 is SEHNR and CDR2 is FQNEAQ in the germline V gene (reference sequence). The CDR3 sequence is 14 residues long. The CDR3, as DNA: TGTGCCAGCAGCTTATTTCGGGGTCGCAACGAGCAGTACTTC. The encoded protein is CASSLFRGRNEQYF.

This chain connects TRBV6-1 to TRBJ2-6, with D possibly being TRBD1 (6 bases). V shed 6 bases and J shed 1 base, with 19 bases lying between them. Germline values: CDR1 MNHNS, CDR2 SASEGT. The CDR3 totals 18 residues. The CDR3 bases are TGTGCCAGCAGCAAACGCCGGACAGCGATGTCTGGGGCCAACGTCCTGACTTTC. As protein: CASSKRRTAMSGANVLTF.

The V call is TRBV3-1, the J call TRBJ2-2; TRBD2 matches at 7 bases. Germline lookup yields CDR1 LGHDT and CDR2 YNNKEL (reference sequence). The length of the CDR3 is 19 residues. V trimming: 7 bases; J trimming: 7 bases; junction bases outside the gene matches: 24. In DNA, the CDR3 is TGTGCCAGCACCAACAACACCTCCAGGCGAGCGGGACGGATCGGGGAGCTGTTTTTT. Its translation: CASTNNTSRRAGRIGELFF. The full variable domain, rest sourced from reference TRBV3-1 and TRBJ2-2, is DTAVSQTPKYLVTQMGNDKSIKCEQNLGHDTMYWYKQDSKKFLKIMFSYNNKELIINETVPNRFSPKSPDKAHLNLHINSLELGDSAVYFCASTNNTSRRAGRIGELFFGEGSRLTVL.

J is TRBJ1-6 and V is TRBV7-2; unclear D gene. The CDR3 contains 15 residues. In germline, CDR1 is SGHTA, CDR2 FQGNSA. V lost 4 bases and J lost 8, with 15 bases in between. This CDR3 reads CASSSLGREYSPLHF. In DNA form, the CDR3 reads TGTGCCAGCAGCTCCTTAGGCCGGGAGTATTCACCCCTCCACTTT.

The sample holds many counts of this clonotype. The CDR3 loop is CSASGGWQSVGYTF. In nucleotides, the CDR3 is TGCAGCGCCTCAGGAGGGTGGCAAAGTGTCGGCTACACCTTC. The gene calls are TRBV29-1 and TRBJ1-2; D is unclear. The CDR3 totals 14 residues. The V gene's germline CDR1 is SQVTM and CDR2 ANQGSEA. V was clipped by 7 bases and J by 8 bases, with 23 bases between them.

This clonotype was picked up many times. The V and J genes are TRBV4-1 and TRBJ1-2; 8 bases align to TRBD1. Germline-derived CDR1 and CDR2 are MGHRA and YSYEKL. This CDR3 is 16 amino acids long. V lost 3 bases and J lost 1; bases outside the gene matches: 7. Here the CDR3 DNA reads TGCGCCAGCAGCCAGCAAGGACAGGGATTTAACTATGGCTACACCTTC. Translated, it gives CASSQQGQGFNYGYTF.

This clonotype came up many times. The chain joins TRBV5-5 to TRBJ2-1; D unclear. Trimming removed 6 bases at V and 7 bases at J, with 14 bases between. This CDR3 comprises 13 residues. From germline, CDR1 is SGHKS and CDR2 YYEKEE (reference sequence). The CDR3 protein is CASTTPGPNEQFF. The CDR3 DNA reads TGTGCCAGCACCACCCCGGGCCCGAATGAGCAGTTCTTC. The full variable domain, completed using reference TRBV5-5 and TRBJ2-1, is DAGVTQSPTHLIKTRGQQVTLRCSPISGHKSVSWYQQVLGQGPQFIFQYYEKEERGRGNFPDRFSARQFPNYSSELNVNALLLGDSALYLCASTTPGPNEQFFGPGTRLTVL.